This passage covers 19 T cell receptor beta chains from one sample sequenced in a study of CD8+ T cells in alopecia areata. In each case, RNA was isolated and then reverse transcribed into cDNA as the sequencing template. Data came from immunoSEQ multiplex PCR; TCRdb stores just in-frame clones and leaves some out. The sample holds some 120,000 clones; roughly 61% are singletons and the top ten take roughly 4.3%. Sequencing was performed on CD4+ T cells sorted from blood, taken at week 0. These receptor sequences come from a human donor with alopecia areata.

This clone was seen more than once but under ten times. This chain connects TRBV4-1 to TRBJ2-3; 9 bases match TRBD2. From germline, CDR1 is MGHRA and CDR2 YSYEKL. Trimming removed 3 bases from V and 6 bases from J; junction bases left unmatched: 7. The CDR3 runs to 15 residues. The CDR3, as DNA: TGCGCCAGCAGCCAGGCGGGGGGGCCCGGGGATACGCAGTATTTT. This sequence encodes CASSQAGGPGDTQYF.

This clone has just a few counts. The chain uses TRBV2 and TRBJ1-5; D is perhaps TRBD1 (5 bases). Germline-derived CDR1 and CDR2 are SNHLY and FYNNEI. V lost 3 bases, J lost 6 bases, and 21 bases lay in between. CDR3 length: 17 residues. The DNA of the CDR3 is TGTGCCAGCAGTGATACCAATTCGATAGGGGTCGGTCAGCCCCAGCATTTT. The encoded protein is CASSDTNSIGVGQPQHF.

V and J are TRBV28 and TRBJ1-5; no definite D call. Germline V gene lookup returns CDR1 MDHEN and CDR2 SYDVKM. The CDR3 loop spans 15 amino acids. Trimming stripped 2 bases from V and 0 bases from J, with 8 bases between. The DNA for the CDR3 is TGTGCCAGCAGTTTAACTACTTCTAGCAATCAGCCCCAGCATTTT. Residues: CASSLTTSSNQPQHF.

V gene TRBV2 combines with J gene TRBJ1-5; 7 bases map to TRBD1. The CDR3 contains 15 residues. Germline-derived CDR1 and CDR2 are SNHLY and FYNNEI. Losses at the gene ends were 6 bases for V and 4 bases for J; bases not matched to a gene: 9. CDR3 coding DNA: TGTGCCAGCAGACGACCGGGGACAGATAATCAGCCCCAGCATTTT. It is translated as CASRRPGTDNQPQHF.

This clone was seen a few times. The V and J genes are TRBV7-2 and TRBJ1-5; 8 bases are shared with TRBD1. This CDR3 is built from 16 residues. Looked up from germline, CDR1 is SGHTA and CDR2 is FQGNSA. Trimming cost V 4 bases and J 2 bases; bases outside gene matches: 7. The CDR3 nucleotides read TGTGCCAGCAGCTCGTGGACAGGGTATGGCAATCAGCCCCAGCATTTT. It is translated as CASSSWTGYGNQPQHF.

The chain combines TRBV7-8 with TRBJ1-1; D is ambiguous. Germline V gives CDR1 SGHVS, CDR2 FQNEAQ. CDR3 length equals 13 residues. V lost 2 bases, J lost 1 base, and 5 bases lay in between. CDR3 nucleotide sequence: TGTGCCAGCAGCTTAATACCGAACACTGAAGCTTTCTTT. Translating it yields CASSLIPNTEAFF.

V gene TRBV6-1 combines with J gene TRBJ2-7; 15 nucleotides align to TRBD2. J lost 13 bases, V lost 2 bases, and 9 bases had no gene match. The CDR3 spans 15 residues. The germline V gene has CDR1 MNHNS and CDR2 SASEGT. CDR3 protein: CASSETGLAGGPVYF. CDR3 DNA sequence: TGTGCCAGCAGTGAAACCGGACTAGCGGGGGGGCCCGTCTACTTC.

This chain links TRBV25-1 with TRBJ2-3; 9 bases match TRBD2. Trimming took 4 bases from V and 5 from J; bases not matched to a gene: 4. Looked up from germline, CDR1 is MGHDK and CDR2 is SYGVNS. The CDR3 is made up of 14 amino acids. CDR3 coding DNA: TGTGCCAGCAGTGGTCGTAGCGGGAGAGATACGCAGTATTTT. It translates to CASSGRSGRDTQYF.

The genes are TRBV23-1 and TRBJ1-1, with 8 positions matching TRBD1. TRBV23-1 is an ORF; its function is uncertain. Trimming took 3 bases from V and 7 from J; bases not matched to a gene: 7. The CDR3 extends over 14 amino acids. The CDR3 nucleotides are TGCGCCAGCAGTCACCGCGGGACAGGCCGTGAAGCTTTCTTT. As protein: CASSHRGTGREAFF.

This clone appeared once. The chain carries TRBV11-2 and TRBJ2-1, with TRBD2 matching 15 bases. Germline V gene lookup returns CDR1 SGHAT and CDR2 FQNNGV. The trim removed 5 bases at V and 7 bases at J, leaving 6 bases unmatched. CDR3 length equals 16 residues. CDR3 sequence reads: CASSRRTSGRANEQFF. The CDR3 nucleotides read TGTGCCAGCAGCCGGCGGACTAGCGGGAGGGCAAATGAGCAGTTCTTC.

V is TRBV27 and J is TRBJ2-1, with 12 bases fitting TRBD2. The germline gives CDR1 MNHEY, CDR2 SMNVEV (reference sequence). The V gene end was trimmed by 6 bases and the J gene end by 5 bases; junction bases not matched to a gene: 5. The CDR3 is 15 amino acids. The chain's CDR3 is CASRRLAGAHNEQFF. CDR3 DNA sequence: TGTGCCAGCAGAAGACTAGCGGGGGCGCACAATGAGCAGTTCTTC.

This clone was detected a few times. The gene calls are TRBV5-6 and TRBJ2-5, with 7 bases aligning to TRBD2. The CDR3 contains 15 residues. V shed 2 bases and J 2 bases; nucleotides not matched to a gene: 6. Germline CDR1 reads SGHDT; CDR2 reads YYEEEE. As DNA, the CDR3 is TGTGCCAGCAGCTTCCCGGCGGGAGCTCAAGAGACCCAGTACTTC. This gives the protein CASSFPAGAQETQYF.

CDR3 residues: CAISRGTGGYQPQHF. The CDR3 bases are TGTGCCATCAGTCGCGGGACAGGGGGCTATCAGCCCCAGCATTTT. This chain links TRBV10-3 with TRBJ1-5; 12 bases line up with TRBD1. The CDR3 loop spans 15 amino acids. Trimming cost V 5 bases and J 5 bases; bases outside gene matches: 4. Germline values: CDR1 ENHRY, CDR2 SYGVKD.

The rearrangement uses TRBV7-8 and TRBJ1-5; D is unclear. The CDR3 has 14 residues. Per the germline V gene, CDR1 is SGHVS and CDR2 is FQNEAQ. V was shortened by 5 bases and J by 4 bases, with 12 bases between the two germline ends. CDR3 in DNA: TGTGCCAGCAGCCCAACCAAAGTTAATCAGCCCCAGCATTTT. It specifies CASSPTKVNQPQHF.

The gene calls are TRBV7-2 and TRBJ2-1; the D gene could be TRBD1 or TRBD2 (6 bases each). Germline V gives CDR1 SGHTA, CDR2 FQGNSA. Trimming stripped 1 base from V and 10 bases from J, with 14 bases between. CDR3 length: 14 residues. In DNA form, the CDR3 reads TGTGCCAGCAGCTTAGACCTCTTCGGGGGCGAGCAGTTCTTC. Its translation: CASSLDLFGGEQFF. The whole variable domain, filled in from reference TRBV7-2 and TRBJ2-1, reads GAGVSQSPSNKVTEKGKDVELRCDPISGHTALYWYRQSLGQGLEFLIYFQGNSAPDKSGLPSDRFSAERTGGSVSTLTIQRTQQEDSAVYLCASSLDLFGGEQFFGPGTRLTVL.

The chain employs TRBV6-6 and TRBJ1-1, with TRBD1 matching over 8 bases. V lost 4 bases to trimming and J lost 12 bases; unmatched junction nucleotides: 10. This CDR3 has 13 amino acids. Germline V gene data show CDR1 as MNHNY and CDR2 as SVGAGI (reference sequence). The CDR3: CASSSGGQGTTFF. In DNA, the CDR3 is TGTGCCAGCAGTTCAGGAGGACAGGGAACAACTTTCTTT.

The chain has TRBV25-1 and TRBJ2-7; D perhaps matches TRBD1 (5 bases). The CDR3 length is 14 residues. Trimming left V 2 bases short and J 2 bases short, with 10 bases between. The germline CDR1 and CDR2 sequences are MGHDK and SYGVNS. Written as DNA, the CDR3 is TGTGCCAGCAGTGAAGAGGACACCCCCTACGAGCAGTACTTC. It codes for CASSEEDTPYEQYF.

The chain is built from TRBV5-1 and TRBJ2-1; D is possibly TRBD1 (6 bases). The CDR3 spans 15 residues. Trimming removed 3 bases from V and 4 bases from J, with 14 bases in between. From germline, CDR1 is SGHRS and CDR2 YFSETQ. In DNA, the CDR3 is TGCGCCAGCAGCTCACCCGGGACACTATACAATGAGCAGTTCTTC. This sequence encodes CASSSPGTLYNEQFF.

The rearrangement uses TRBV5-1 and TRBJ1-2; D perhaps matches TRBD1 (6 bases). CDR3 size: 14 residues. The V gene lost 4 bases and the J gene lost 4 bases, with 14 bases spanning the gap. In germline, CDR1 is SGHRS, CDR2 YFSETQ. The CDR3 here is CASSRDKTSYGYTF. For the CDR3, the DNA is TGCGCCAGCAGCAGGGACAAAACGAGCTATGGCTACACCTTC. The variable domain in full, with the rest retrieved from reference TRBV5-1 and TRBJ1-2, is KAGVTQTPRYLIKTRGQQVTLSCSPISGHRSVSWYQQTPGQGLQFLFEYFSETQRNKGNFPGRFSGRQFSNSRSEMNVSTLELGDSALYLCASSRDKTSYGYTFGSGTRLTVV.